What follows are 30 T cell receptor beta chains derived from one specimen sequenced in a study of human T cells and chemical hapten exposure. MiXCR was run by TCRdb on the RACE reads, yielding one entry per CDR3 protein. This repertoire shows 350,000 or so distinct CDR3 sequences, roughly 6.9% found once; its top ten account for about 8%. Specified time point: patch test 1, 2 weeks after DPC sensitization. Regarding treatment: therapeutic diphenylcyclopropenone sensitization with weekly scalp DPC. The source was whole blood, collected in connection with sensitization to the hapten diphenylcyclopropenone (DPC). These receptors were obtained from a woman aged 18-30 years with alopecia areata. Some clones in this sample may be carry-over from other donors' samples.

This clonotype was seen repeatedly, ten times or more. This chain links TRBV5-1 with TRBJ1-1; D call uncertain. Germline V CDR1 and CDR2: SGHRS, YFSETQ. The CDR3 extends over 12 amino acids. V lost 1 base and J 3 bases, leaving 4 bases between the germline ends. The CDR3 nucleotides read TGCGCCAGCAGCTTGACAGACACTGAAGCTTTCTTT. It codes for CASSLTDTEAFF.

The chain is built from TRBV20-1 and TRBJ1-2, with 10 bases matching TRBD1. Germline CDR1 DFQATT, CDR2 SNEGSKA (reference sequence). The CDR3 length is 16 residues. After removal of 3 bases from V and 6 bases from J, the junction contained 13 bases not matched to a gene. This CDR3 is CSARRDRGIGWDGYTF. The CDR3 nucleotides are TGCAGTGCTAGGAGGGACAGGGGAATCGGTTGGGATGGCTACACCTTC.

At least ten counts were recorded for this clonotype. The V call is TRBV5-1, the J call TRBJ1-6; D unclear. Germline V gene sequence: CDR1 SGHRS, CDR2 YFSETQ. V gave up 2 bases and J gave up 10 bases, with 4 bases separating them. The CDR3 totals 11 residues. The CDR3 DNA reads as TGCGCCAGCAGCTTATACTCACCCCTCCACTTT. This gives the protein CASSLYSPLHF.

The CDR3 reads CASSSGEWTTPLHF. The CDR3 coding sequence is TGCGCCAGCAGCTCGGGAGAATGGACTACACCCCTCCACTTT. The chain uses TRBV5-1 and TRBJ1-6; D call uncertain. The CDR3 loop spans 14 amino acids. Germline loops: CDR1 SGHRS, CDR2 YFSETQ. Trimming removed 3 bases at V and 11 bases at J, with 15 bases between. The full variable domain, its missing parts supplied by reference TRBV5-1 and TRBJ1-6, is KAGVTQTPRYLIKTRGQQVTLSCSPISGHRSVSWYQQTPGQGLQFLFEYFSETQRNKGNFPGRFSGRQFSNSRSEMNVSTLELGDSALYLCASSSGEWTTPLHFGNGTRLTVT.

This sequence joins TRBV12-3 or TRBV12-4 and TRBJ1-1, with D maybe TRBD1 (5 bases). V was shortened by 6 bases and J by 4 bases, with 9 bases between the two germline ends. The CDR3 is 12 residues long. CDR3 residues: CASRGPSTEAFF. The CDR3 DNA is TGTGCCAGCAGGGGACCGAGCACTGAAGCTTTCTTT.

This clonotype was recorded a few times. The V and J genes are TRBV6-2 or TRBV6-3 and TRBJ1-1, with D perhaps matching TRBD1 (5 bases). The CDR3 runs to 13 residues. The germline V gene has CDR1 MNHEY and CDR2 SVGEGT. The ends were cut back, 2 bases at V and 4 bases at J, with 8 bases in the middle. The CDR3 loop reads CASSYRDPTEAFF. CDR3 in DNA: TGTGCCAGCAGTTACCGGGACCCCACTGAAGCTTTCTTT.

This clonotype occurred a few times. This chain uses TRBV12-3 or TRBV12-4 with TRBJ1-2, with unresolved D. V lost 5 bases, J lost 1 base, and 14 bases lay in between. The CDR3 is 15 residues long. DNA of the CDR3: TGTGCCAGCAGTCCCCTAGGACCTATTAACTATGGCTACACCTTC. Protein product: CASSPLGPINYGYTF.

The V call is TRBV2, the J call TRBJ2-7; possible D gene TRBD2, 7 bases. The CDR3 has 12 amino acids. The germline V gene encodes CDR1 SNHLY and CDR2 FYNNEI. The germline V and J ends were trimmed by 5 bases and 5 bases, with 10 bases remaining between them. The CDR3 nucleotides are TGTGCCAGCAGTAGAGGGGGGGACGAGCAGTACTTC. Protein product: CASSRGGDEQYF.

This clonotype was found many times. For the CDR3, the DNA is TGTGCCAGCAGTTACAGACTAGCTGAGGATACGCAGTATTTT. Translated: CASSYRLAEDTQYF. The chain is built from TRBV6-2 or TRBV6-3 and TRBJ2-3, with 7 nucleotides matching TRBD2. The germline gives CDR1 MNHEY, CDR2 SVGEGT. This CDR3 has 14 amino acids. J was trimmed by 6 bases and V by 2 bases; bases with no gene match: 5.

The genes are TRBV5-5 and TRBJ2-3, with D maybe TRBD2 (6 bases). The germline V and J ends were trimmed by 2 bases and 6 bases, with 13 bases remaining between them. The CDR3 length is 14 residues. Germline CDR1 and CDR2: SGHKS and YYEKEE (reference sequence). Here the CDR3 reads CASSLVADRDTQYF. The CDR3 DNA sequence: TGTGCCAGCAGCTTAGTAGCGGATAGGGATACGCAGTATTTT.

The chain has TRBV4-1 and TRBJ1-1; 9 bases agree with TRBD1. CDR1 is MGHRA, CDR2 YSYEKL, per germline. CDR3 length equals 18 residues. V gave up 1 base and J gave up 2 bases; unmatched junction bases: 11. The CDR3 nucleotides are TGCGCCAGCAGCCAAGGAGCCGGGACAGGGAGGAAAAACACTGAAGCTTTCTTT. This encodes CASSQGAGTGRKNTEAFF.

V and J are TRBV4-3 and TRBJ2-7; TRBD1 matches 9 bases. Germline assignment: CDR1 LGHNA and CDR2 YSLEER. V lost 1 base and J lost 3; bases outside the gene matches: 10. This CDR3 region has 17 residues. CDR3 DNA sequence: TGCGCCAGCAGCCAAGGTCCCCGGACAGGGGCCTACTACGAGCAGTACTTC. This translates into CASSQGPRTGAYYEQYF.

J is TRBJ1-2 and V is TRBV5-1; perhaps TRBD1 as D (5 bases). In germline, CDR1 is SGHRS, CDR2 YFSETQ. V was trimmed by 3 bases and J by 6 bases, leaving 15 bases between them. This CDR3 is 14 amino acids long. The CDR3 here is CASSWGEVTDGYTF. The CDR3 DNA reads TGCGCCAGCAGCTGGGGGGAAGTCACGGATGGCTACACCTTC. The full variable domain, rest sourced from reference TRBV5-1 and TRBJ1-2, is KAGVTQTPRYLIKTRGQQVTLSCSPISGHRSVSWYQQTPGQGLQFLFEYFSETQRNKGNFPGRFSGRQFSNSRSEMNVSTLELGDSALYLCASSWGEVTDGYTFGSGTRLTVV.

The CDR3 DNA reads TGTGCCAGCAGCTCAAAGGCGGAACTGAGAACCAATCAGCCCCAGCATTTT. It specifies CASSSKAELRTNQPQHF. The chain recombines TRBV7-8 with TRBJ1-5; D ambiguous. The CDR3 sequence is 17 residues long. V lost 4 bases and J lost 3, with 19 bases in between. Germline loops: CDR1 SGHVS, CDR2 FQNEAQ.

CDR3 protein: CASSVGMKADYGYTF. The DNA of the CDR3 is TGTGCCAGCAGCGTAGGCATGAAAGCCGACTATGGCTACACCTTC. The V gene is TRBV9, the J gene TRBJ1-2; D call uncertain. Per the germline V gene, CDR1 is SGDLS and CDR2 is YYNGEE. Deletions cut 0 bases from V and 3 bases from J, with 12 bases between. This CDR3 is 15 amino acids long.

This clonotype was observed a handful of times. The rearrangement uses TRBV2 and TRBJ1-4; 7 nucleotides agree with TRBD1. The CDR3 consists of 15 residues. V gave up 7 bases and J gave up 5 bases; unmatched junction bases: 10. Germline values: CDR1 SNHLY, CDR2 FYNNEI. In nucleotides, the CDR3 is TGTGCCAGCACCCCCGAGGCGACAGGGAATGAAAAACTGTTTTTT. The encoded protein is CASTPEATGNEKLFF.

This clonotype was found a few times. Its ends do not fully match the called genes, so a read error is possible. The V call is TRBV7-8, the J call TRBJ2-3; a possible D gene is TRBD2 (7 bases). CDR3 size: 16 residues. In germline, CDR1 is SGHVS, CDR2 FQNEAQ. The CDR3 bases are TGTGCCACCAGCTTAGTTGCGGGGGCCTTCACAGATACGCAGTATTTT. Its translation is CATSLVAGAFTDTQYF.

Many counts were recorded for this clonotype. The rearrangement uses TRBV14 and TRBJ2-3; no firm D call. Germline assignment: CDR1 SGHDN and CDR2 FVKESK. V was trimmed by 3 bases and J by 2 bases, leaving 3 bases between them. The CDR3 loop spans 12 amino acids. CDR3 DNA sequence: TGTGCCAGCAGCCAGAACACAGATACGCAGTATTTT. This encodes CASSQNTDTQYF. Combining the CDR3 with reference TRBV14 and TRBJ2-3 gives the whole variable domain EAGVTQFPSHSVIEKGQTVTLRCDPISGHDNLYWYRRVMGKEIKFLLHFVKESKQDESGMPNNRFLAERTGGTYSTLKVQPAELEDSGVYFCASSQNTDTQYFGPGTRLTVL.

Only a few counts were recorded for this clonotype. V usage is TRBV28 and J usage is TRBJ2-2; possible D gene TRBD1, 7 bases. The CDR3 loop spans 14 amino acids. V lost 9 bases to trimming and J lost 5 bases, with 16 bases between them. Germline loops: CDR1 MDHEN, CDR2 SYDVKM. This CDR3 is CASSQGGFTGELFF. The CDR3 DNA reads TGTGCCAGTTCCCAGGGGGGCTTTACCGGGGAGCTGTTTTTT.

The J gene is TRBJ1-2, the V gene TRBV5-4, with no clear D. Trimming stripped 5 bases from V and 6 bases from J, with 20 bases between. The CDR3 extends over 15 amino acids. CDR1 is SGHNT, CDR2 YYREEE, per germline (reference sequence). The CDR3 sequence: CASRRHAVVRDGYTF. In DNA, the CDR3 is TGTGCCAGCAGACGCCACGCGGTGGTAAGAGATGGCTACACCTTC. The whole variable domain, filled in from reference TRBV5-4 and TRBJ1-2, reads ETGVTQSPTHLIKTRGQQVTLRCSSQSGHNTVSWYQQALGQGPQFIFQYYREEENGRGNFPPRFSGLQFPNYSSELNVNALELDDSALYLCASRRHAVVRDGYTFGSGTRLTVV.

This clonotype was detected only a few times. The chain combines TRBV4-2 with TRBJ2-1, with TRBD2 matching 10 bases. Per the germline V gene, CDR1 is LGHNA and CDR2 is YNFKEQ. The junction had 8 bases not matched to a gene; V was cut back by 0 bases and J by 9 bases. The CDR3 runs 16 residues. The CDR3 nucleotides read TGTGCCAGCAGCCAAGAGGCAGCGGGGGGGCCCGGTGAGCAGTTCTTC. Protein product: CASSQEAAGGPGEQFF.

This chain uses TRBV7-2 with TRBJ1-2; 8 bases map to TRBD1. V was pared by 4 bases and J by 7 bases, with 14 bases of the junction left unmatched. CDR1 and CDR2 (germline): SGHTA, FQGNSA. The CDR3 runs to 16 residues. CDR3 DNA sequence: TGTGCCAGCAGCTCGCGGGAGCAGGGGGCGGTCGGTGGCTACACCTTC. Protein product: CASSSREQGAVGGYTF.

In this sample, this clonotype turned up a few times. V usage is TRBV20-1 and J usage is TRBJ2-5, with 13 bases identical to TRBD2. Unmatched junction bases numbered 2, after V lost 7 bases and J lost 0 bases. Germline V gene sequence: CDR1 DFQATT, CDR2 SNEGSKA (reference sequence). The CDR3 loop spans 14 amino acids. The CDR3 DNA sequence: TGCAGTGTCGGGACTAGCGGGGACCAAGAGACCCAGTACTTC. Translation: CSVGTSGDQETQYF.

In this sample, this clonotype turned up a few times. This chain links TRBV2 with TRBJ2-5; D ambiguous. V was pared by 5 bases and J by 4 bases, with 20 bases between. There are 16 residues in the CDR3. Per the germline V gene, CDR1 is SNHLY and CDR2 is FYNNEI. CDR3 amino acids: CASSPSPLGFGETQYF. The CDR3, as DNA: TGTGCCAGCAGTCCTAGTCCATTGGGATTCGGAGAGACCCAGTACTTC.

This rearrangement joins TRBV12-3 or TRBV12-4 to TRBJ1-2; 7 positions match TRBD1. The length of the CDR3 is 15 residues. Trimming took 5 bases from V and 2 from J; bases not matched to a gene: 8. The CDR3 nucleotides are TGTGCCAGCAGTAAGCGACAGGGATTCAACTATGGCTACACCTTC. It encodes CASSKRQGFNYGYTF.

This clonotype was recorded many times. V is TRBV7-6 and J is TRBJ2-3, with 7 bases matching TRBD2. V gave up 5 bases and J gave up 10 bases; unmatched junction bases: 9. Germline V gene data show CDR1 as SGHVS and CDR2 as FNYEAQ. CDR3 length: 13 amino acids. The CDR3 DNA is TGTGCCAGCAGCCGTGAGCGGGACCGTCCGCAGTATTTT. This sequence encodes CASSRERDRPQYF.

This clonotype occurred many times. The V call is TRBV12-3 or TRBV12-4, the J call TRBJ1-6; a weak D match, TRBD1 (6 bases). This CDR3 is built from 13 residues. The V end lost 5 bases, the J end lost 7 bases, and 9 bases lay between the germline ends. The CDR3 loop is CASSRTGNSPLHF. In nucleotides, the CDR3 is TGTGCCAGCAGTCGTACAGGGAATTCACCCCTCCACTTT.

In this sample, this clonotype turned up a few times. CDR3 amino acids: CSVVYRGPDEQYF. Written as DNA, the CDR3 is TGCAGCGTTGTGTACAGGGGTCCCGACGAGCAGTACTTC. This chain uses TRBV29-1 with TRBJ2-7; TRBD1 matches at 7 bases. This CDR3 is built from 13 residues. V trimming: 4 bases; J trimming: 5 bases; junction bases outside the gene matches: 8. Germline V gene data show CDR1 as SQVTM and CDR2 as ANQGSEA.

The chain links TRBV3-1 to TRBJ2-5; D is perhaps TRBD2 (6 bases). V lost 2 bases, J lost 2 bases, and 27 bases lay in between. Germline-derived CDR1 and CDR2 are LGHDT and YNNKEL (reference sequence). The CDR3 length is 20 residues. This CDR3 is CASSQYRGRPEKKSQETQYF. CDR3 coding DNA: TGTGCCAGCAGCCAATATCGTGGGAGGCCGGAGAAAAAATCACAAGAGACCCAGTACTTC.

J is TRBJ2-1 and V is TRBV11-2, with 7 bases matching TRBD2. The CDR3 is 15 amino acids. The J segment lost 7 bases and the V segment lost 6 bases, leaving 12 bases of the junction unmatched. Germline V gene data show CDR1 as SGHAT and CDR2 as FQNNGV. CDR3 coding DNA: TGTGCCAGCAGTCGTGGGAGCGGGGTATTTAATGAGCAGTTCTTC. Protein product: CASSRGSGVFNEQFF.